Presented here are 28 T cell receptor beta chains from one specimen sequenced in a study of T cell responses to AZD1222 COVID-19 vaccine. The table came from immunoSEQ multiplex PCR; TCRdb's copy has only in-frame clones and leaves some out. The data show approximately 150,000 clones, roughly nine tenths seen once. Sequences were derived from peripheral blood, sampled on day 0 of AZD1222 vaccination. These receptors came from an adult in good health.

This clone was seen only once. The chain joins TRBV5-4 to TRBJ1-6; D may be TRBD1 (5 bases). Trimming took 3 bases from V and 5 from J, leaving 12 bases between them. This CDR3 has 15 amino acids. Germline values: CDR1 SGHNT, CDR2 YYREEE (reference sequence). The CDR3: CASSSPGRNNSPLHF. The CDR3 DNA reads TGTGCCAGCAGCTCCCCGGGACGGAATAATTCACCCCTCCACTTT.

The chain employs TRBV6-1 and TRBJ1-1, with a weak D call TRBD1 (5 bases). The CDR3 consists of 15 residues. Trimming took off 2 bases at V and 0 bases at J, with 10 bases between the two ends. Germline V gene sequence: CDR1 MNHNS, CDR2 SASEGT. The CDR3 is CASSERGLMNTEAFF. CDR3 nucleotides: TGTGCCAGCAGTGAAAGGGGTCTCATGAACACTGAAGCTTTCTTT.

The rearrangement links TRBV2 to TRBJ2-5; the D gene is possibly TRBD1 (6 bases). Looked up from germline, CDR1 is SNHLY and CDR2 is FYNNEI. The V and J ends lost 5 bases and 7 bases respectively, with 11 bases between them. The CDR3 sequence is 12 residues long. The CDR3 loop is CASSRDMMTQYF. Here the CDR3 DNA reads TGTGCCAGCAGTCGGGACATGATGACCCAGTACTTC. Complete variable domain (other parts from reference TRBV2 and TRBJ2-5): EPEVTQTPSHQVTQMGQEVILRCVPISNHLYFYWYRQILGQKVEFLVSFYNNEISEKSEIFDDQFSVERPDGSNFTLKIRSTKLEDSAMYFCASSRDMMTQYFGPGTRLLVL.

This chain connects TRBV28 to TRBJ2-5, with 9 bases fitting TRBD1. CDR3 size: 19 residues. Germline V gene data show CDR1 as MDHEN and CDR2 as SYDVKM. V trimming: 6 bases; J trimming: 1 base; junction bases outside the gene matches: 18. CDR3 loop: CASRDRGGGTGGSQETQYF. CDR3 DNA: TGTGCCAGCAGAGACCGTGGGGGGGGCACAGGGGGCTCCCAAGAGACCCAGTACTTC.

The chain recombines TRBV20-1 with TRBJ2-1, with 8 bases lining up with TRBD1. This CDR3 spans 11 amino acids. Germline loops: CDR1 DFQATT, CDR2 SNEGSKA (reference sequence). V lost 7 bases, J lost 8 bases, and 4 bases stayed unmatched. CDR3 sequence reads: CSVQGADEQFF. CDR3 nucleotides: TGCAGTGTCCAGGGGGCCGATGAGCAGTTCTTC.

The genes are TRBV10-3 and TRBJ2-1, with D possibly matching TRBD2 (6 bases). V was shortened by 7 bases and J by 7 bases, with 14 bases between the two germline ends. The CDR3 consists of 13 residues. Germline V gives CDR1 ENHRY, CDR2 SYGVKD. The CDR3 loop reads CAITSGLFNEQFF. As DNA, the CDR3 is TGTGCCATCACCTCGGGACTGTTTAATGAGCAGTTCTTC.

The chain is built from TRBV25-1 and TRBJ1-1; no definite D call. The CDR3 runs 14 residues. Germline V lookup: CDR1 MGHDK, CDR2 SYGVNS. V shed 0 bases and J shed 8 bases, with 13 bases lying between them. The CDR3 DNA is TGTGCCAGCAGTGAATATAACATTGGAGAGGAAGCTTTCTTT. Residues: CASSEYNIGEEAFF.

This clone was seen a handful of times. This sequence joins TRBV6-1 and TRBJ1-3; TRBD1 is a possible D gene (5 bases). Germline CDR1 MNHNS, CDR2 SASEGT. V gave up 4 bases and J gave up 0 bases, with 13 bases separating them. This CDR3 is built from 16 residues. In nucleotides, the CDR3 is TGTGCCAGCAGTGTCCAGACAGCTGGCTCTGGAAACACCATATATTTT. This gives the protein CASSVQTAGSGNTIYF.

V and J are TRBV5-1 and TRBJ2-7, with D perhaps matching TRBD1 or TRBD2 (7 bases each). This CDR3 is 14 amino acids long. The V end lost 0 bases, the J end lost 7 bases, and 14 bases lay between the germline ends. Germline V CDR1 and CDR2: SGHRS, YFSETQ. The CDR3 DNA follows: TGCGCCAGCAGCTTGGAGTCAGGGGGAGGGGAGCAGTACTTC. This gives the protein CASSLESGGGEQYF.

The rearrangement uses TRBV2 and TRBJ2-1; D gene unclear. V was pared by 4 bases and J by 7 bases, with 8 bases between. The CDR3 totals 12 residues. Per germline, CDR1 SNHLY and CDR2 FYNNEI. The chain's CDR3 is CASSAQGNEQFF. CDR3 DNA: TGTGCCAGCAGTGCCCAAGGAAATGAGCAGTTCTTC.

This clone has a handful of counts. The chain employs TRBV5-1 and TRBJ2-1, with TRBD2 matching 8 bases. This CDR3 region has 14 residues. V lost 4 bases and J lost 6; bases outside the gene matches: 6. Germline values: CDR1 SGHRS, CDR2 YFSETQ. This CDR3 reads CASSGGAGGNEQFF. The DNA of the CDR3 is TGCGCCAGCAGCGGCGGGGCGGGAGGCAATGAGCAGTTCTTC. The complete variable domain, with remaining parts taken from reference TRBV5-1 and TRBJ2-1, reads KAGVTQTPRYLIKTRGQQVTLSCSPISGHRSVSWYQQTPGQGLQFLFEYFSETQRNKGNFPGRFSGRQFSNSRSEMNVSTLELGDSALYLCASSGGAGGNEQFFGPGTRLTVL.

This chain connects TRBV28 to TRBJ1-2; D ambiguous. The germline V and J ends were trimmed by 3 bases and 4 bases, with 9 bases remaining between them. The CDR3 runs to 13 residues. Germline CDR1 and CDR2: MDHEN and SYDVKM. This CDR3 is CASSFIQVYGYTF. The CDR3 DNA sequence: TGTGCCAGCAGTTTCATCCAGGTCTATGGCTACACCTTC.

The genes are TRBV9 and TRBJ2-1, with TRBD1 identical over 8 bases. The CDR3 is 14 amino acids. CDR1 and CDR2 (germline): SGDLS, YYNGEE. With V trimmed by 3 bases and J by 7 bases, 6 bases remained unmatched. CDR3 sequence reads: CASSGTDRVNEQFF. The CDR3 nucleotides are TGTGCCAGCAGCGGGACGGACAGGGTGAATGAGCAGTTCTTC. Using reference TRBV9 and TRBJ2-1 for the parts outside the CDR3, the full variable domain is DSGVTQTPKHLITATGQRVTLRCSPRSGDLSVYWYQQSLDQGLQFLIQYYNGEERAKGNILERFSAQQFPDLHSELNLSSLELGDSALYFCASSGTDRVNEQFFGPGTRLTVL.

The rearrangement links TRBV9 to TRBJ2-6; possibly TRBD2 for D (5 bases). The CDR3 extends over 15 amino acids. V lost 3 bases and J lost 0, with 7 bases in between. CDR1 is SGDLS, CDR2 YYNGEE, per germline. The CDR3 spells CASSGAGSGANVLTF. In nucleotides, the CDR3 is TGTGCCAGCAGCGGGGCGGGCTCTGGGGCCAACGTCCTGACTTTC.

CDR3 nucleotides: TGTGCCAGCAGTGCGAGGGGGGGGCGAAGGGAAAAACTGTTTTTT. Translation: CASSARGGRREKLFF. The V call is TRBV27, the J call TRBJ1-4; D may be TRBD1 (6 bases). The CDR3 contains 15 residues. Germline values: CDR1 MNHEY, CDR2 SMNVEV (reference sequence). Trimming left V 5 bases short and J 8 bases short, with 18 bases between.

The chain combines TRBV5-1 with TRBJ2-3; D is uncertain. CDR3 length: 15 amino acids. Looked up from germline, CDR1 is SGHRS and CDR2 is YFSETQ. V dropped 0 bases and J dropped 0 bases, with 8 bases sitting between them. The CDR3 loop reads CASSLDPISTDTQYF. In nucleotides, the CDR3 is TGCGCCAGCAGCTTGGACCCAATTAGCACAGATACGCAGTATTTT.

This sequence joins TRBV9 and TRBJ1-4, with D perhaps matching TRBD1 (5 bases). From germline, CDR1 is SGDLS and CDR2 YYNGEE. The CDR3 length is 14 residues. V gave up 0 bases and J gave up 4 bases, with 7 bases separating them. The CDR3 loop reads CASSVGGGNEKLFF. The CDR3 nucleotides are TGTGCCAGCAGCGTAGGGGGCGGTAATGAAAAACTGTTTTTT.

CDR3 sequence reads: CASSFRAGVRDIQYF. The CDR3 DNA reads TGTGCCAGCAGTTTTCGGGCCGGGGTCAGAGACATTCAGTACTTC. The rearrangement links TRBV6-2 or TRBV6-3 to TRBJ2-4; the D gene is possibly TRBD2 (5 bases). Trimming stripped 4 bases from V and 8 bases from J, with 18 bases between. The CDR3 extends over 15 amino acids. CDR1 is MNHEY and CDR2 is SVGEGT in the germline V gene.

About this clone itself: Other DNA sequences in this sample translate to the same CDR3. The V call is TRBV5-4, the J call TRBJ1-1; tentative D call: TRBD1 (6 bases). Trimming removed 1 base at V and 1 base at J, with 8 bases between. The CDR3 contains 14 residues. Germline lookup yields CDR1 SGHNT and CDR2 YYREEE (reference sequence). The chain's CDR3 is CASSLQGTNTEAFF. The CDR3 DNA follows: TGTGCCAGCAGCTTGCAGGGGACGAACACTGAAGCTTTCTTT.

The CDR3 DNA follows: TGTGCCAGCAGTTTATTAAGTCAGCCCCAGCATTTT. Translated, it gives CASSLLSQPQHF. The V and J genes are TRBV28 and TRBJ1-5; D unresolved. The V end was cut by 1 base, the J end by 6 bases, with 4 bases between. CDR3 length equals 12 residues. CDR1 and CDR2 from the germline V gene are MDHEN and SYDVKM.

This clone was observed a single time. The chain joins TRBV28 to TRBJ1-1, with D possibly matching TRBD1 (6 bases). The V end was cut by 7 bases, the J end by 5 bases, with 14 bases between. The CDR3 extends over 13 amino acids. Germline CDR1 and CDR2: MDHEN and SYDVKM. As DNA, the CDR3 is TGTGCCAGCATACCGGGGGGCATGACTGAAGCTTTCTTT. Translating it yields CASIPGGMTEAFF.

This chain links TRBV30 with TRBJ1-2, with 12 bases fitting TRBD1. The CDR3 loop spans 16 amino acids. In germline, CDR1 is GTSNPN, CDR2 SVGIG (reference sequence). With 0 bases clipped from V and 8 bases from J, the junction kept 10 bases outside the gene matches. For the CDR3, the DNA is TGTGCCTGGAGTGTAAAGGGGACAGGGGGCTGGGGCGGCTACACCTTC. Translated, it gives CAWSVKGTGGWGGYTF. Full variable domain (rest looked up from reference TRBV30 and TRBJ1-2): SQTIHQWPATLVQPVGSPLSLECTVEGTSNPNLYWYRQAAGRGLQLLFYSVGIGQISSEVPQNLSASRPQDRQFILSSKKLLLSDSGFYLCAWSVKGTGGWGGYTFGSGTRLTVV.

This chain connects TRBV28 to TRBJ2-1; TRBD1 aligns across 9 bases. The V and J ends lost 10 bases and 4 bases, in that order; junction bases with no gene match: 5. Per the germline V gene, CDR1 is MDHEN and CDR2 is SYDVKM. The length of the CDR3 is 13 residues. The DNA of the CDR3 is TGTGCCATGGCCGGGACAGGGTACAATGAGCAGTTCTTC. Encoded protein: CAMAGTGYNEQFF.

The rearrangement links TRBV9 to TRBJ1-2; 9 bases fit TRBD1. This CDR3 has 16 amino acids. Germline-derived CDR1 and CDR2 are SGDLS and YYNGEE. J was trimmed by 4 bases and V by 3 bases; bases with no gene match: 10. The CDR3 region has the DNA TGTGCCAGCAGCGGTATTCCGGGACAGGGATCCTATGGCTACACCTTC. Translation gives CASSGIPGQGSYGYTF. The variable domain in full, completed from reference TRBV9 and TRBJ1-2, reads DSGVTQTPKHLITATGQRVTLRCSPRSGDLSVYWYQQSLDQGLQFLIQYYNGEERAKGNILERFSAQQFPDLHSELNLSSLELGDSALYFCASSGIPGQGSYGYTFGSGTRLTVV.

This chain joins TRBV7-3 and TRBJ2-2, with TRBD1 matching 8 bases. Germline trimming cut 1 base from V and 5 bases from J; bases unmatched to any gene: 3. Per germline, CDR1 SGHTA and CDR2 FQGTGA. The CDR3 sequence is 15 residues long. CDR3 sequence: CASSLKTGGTGELFF. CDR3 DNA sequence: TGTGCCAGCAGCTTAAAAACAGGGGGTACCGGGGAGCTGTTTTTT. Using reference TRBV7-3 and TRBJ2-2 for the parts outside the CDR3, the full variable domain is GAGVSQTPSNKVTEKGKYVELRCDPISGHTALYWYRQSLGQGPEFLIYFQGTGAADDSGLPNDRFFAVRPEGSVSTLKIQRTERGDSAVYLCASSLKTGGTGELFFGEGSRLTVL.

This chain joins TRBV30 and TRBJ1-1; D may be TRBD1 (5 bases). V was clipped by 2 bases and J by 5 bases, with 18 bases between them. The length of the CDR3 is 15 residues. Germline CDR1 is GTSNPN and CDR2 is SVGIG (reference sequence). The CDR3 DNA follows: TGTGCCTGGAGTTCCCGGGTCTTGCGGGGGACTGAAGCTTTCTTT. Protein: CAWSSRVLRGTEAFF.

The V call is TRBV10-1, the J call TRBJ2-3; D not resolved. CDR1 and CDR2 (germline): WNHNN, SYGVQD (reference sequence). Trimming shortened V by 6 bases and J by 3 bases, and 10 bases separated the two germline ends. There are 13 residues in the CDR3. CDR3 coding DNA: TGCGCCAGCAGCTTCACCGGGACAGATACGCAGTATTTT. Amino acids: CASSFTGTDTQYF.

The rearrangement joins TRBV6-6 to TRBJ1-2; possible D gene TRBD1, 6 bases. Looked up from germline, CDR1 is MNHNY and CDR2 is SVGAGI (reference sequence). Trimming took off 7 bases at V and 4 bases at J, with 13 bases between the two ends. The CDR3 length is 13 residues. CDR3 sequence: CASTGGGFYGYTF. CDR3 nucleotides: TGTGCCAGCACCGGAGGGGGGTTCTATGGCTACACCTTC.